The 3 T cell receptor beta chains given below trace back to one sample, sequenced in a study of blood T cell repertoires in COVID-19. Method: immunoSEQ multiplex PCR; TCRdb's copy keeps in-frame clones and lacks some. The table has 140,000 to 150,000 clones, about four fifths seen once. The sequencing input was peripheral blood. The receptors stem from a human donor with acute or convalescent COVID-19. The donor label of this sample is uncertain.

This chain connects TRBV7-9 to TRBJ1-2; 7 nucleotides agree with TRBD1. Trimming cost V 1 base and J 4 bases; bases outside gene matches: 6. Germline CDR1 and CDR2: SEHNR and FQNEAQ (reference sequence). CDR3 length: 15 residues. The CDR3 sequence: CASSLGAGQLYGYTF. The CDR3 region has the DNA TGTGCCAGCAGCTTAGGCGCGGGACAGCTCTATGGCTACACCTTC.

The CDR3 here is CASSQTQGTIQPQHF. CDR3 DNA sequence: TGTGCCAGCTCACAAACACAGGGAACTATTCAGCCCCAGCATTTT. This chain links TRBV18 with TRBJ1-5; D may be TRBD1 (6 bases). V dropped 4 bases and J dropped 6 bases, with 16 bases sitting between them. Germline CDR1 is KGHSH and CDR2 is LQKENI. The CDR3 runs to 15 residues.

This clone has only a few counts. The CDR3 DNA follows: TGTGCTAGTGGTTCGTCGACTAACTACGAGCAGTACGTC. This gives the protein CASGSSTNYEQYV. The chain carries TRBV12-5 and TRBJ2-7, with a possible D match to TRBD2 (5 bases). Germline lookup yields CDR1 LGHNT and CDR2 FRNRAP. V dropped 4 bases and J dropped 3 bases, with 10 bases sitting between them. The CDR3 length is 13 residues.